This T cell receptor beta chain was captured by sequencing in a study of blood T cell repertoires in COVID-19. Study-level information: The United States, Italy and Spain supplied acute and convalescent COVID-19 samples. T cells, B-cell-depleted T cells, or PBMCs provided the cDNA or gDNA that served as material.

How the authors handled the data: Reference gene primer amplification gave estimated nucleated cell counts. Produced via immunoSEQ multiplex PCR; TCRdb's table is partial and in-frame only. That table supplies the V and J calls and clone size; D and trimming were determined from the DNA. Altogether about 75,000 clones are present, 65% to 90% being singletons, with the ten largest covering 6% to 6.5%. V was pared by 4 bases and J by 11 bases, with 16 bases of the junction left unmatched. The CDR3 has 15 residues. Germline V gene sequence: CDR1 SGHVS, CDR2 FQNEAQ. Seattle patients were enrolled while actively infected and followed longitudinally.

V usage is TRBV7-8 and J usage is TRBJ1-1; 7 bases align to TRBD1. The TCR was taken from an elderly man with COVID-19, enrolled during active disease. Input material: peripheral blood. The CDR3 spells CASSSPLDRAAWAFF. CDR3 bases: TGTGCCAGCAGCTCACCCTTAGACAGGGCCGCCTGGGCTTTCTTT.